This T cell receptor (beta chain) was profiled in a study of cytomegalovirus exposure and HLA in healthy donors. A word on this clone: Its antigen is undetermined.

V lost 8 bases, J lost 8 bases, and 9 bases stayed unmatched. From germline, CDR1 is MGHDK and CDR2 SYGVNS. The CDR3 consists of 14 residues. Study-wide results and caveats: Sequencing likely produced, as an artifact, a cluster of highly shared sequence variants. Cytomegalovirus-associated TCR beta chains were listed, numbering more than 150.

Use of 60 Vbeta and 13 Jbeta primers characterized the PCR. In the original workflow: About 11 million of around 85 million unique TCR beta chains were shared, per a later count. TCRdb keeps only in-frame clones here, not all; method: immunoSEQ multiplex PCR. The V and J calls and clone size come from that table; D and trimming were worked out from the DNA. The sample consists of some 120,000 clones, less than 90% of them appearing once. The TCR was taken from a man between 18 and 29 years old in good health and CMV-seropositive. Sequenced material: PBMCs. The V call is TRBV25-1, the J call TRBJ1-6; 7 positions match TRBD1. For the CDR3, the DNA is TGTGCCAGCGCCAGACAGGGATCCGATTCACCCCTCCACTTT. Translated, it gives CASARQGSDSPLHF. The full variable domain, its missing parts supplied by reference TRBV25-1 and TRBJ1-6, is EADIYQTPRYLVIGTGKKITLECSQTMGHDKMYWYQQDPGMELHLIHYSYGVNSTEKGDLSSESTVSRIRTEHFPLTLESARPSHTSQYLCASARQGSDSPLHFGNGTRLTVT.